This T cell receptor (beta chain) was recorded in a study of blood T cell repertoires in COVID-19 (dated by TCRdb to the early 2020s). For context, the study as a whole: Samples covering the acute and convalescent phases of COVID-19 were provided by collaborators in the United States, Italy and Spain. HLA class I and class II types, where available, came from metadata supplied by the sample provider rather than from assay-based typing. The dataset comprised deeply sampled blood TCRbeta repertoires from subjects exposed to, actively infected with, or recovered from COVID-19. A de-identified subject ID, COVID-19 status, age in years and sex were almost always included in the sample metadata. Samples were obtained from the ongoing ImmuneRACE study (first 160 participants) and from roughly 1,300 subjects provided by 6 global collaborators. The repertoires were released in a freely available public database meant as a resource for research on the immune response to SARS-CoV-2. The material from the prospective study consisted of cDNA or gDNA derived from T cells, B-cell-depleted T cells, or PBMCs. Study-level results and caveats: How much clinical and demographic metadata was included differed by source and by participant, and the metadata was provided uncurated.

Per the germline V gene, SNHLY is the CDR1 and FYNNEI is the CDR2. V and J lose 2 bases and 2 bases, and a span of 9 bases separates them. The CDR3 holds 14 amino acids from the cysteine to the phenylalanine. Only the CDR3 part of the read is kept: 42 bases, read in frame from the first base. About this clone itself: This receptor's antigen is unknown. Base qualities were left out, and no much larger clone turns up one base away.

TCRbeta CDR3 regions were amplified from genomic DNA by means of the immunoSEQ Assay, a bias-controlled multiplex PCR. On the authors' methods: The number of nucleated cells in each sample was estimated from the amplification of reference gene primers within the assay. To quantify the absolute abundance of each unique TCRbeta CDR3 rearrangement, sequence reads were collapsed and filtered. For each sample, productive Simpson clonality was calculated by taking the square root of Simpson's diversity index across productive rearrangements. The source is immuneACCESS, and TCRdb retained only in-frame sequences with V and J called. Part of the clones is not carried over; for the studies checked, unresolved V genes explain less than half of this, and the remainder is unexplained. That table gives V, J and clone size, and the DNA gave D and trimming. The sample has around 330,000 clones on record, about 91% of them singletons. The ten largest account for approximately 1.6% of the sample.

In Seattle, one collaborating source enrolled patients while the infection was active and tracked those patients longitudinally over the course of disease. The collaborating institutions used their own protocols to collect whole blood in K2EDTA tubes. For TCRbeta analysis, collaborator samples were shipped as frozen whole blood, as isolated PBMCs, or as DNA extracted from either sample type. The sequence joins TRBV2 to TRBJ1-2; the D segment could be TRBD1, given 5 matching bases. This clonotype was obtained from a woman in her twenties or thirties with COVID-19, enrolled during active disease. The sequenced material came from peripheral blood. DNA sequence: TGTGCCAGCAGTGAACAGGGCCTAAACTATGGCTACACCTTC. This translates into CASSEQGLNYGYTF.